This T cell receptor beta chain was observed in a study of blood T cell repertoires in COVID-19. The overall study: Samples of COVID-19 (acute and convalescent) were obtained from the United States, Italy and Spain.

The CDR3 loop spans 15 amino acids. V shed 5 bases, J shed 0 bases, and the junction held 6 bases outside the gene matches. Germline V CDR1 and CDR2: SGHAT, FQNNGV. Clones were read by immunoSEQ multiplex PCR, and TCRdb kept only the in-frame ones, dropping some. The table has under 450,000 clones, roughly 87% seen once. The sequencing input was PBMCs or T cells enriched from blood (not recorded which). This clonotype was obtained from a woman between 50 and 59 years old who had recovered from COVID-19. The chain uses TRBV11-2 and TRBJ2-7; 8 bases fit TRBD1. The DNA of the CDR3 is TGTGCCAGCAGCCCCTGGACAGGGAGCTCCTACGAGCAGTACTTC. Its translation is CASSPWTGSSYEQYF.